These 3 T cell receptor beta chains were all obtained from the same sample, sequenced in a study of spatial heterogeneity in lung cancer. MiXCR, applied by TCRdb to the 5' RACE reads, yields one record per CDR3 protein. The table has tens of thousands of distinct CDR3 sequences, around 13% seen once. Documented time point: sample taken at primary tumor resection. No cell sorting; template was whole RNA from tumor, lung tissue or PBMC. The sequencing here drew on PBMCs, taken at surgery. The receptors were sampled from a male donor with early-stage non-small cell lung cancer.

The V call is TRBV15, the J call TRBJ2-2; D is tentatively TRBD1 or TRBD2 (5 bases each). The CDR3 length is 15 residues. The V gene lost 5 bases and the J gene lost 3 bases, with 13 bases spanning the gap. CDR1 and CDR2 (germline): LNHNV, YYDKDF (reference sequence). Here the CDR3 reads CATSGGGAHTGELFF. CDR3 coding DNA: TGTGCCACCAGCGGGGGTGGGGCCCACACCGGGGAGCTGTTTTTT.

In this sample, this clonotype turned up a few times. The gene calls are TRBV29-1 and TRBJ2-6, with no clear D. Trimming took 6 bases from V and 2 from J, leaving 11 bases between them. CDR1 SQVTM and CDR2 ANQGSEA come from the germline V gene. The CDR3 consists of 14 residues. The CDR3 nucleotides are TGCAGCGTCCCCAGCACCGCTGGGGCCAACGTCCTGACTTTC. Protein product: CSVPSTAGANVLTF.

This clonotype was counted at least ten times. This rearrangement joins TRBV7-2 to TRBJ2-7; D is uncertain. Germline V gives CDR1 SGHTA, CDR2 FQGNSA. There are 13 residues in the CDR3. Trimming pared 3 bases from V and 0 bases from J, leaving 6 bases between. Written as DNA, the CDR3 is TGTGCCAGCAGCTTCAGTAGCTCCTACGAGCAGTACTTC. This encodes CASSFSSSYEQYF.